The T cell receptor (beta chain) under discussion was sequenced for a study of blood T cell repertoires in COVID-19. Whole-study context: T cells, B-cell-depleted T cells, or PBMCs provided the cDNA or gDNA that served as material.

Enrollees, about 18 to 89 years old, lived in fewer than 25 US areas. In assigning cohorts, the study relied on participant-reported clinical history. The repertoire was sequenced with immunoSEQ multiplex PCR; TCRdb's copy has only in-frame clones and lacks some. The sample has 200,000 to 300,000 clones; 70% to 90% are singletons. Comment on this clone: Other DNA sequences in the sample encode the same CDR3.

V lost 2 bases and J lost 7, with 3 bases in between. The CDR3 spans 12 residues. The genes are TRBV12-3 or TRBV12-4 and TRBJ1-6; D is uncertain. The source of this sequence is a woman aged 35 to 49 with acute COVID-19. Sequencing used PBMCs or T cells enriched from blood (not recorded which). The CDR3, as DNA: TGTGCCAGCAGTTTAAGCAATTCACCCCTCCACTTT. Translated, it gives CASSLSNSPLHF.